This T cell receptor beta chain was identified during a study of T cell responses to AZD1222 COVID-19 vaccine. Profiling relied on immunoSEQ multiplex PCR, and the TCRdb table lists in-frame clones only, not all of them. The table includes around 140,000 clones, approximately 89% detected once. This receptor was taken from an adult who received the AZD1222 COVID-19 vaccine. This specimen was peripheral blood, taken 28 days after the second AZD1222 dose.

CDR3 loop: CASSGQGYAEAFF. In DNA form, the CDR3 reads TGTGCCAGTAGTGGACAGGGGTACGCTGAAGCTTTCTTT. V gene TRBV19 combines with J gene TRBJ1-1, with 9 positions matching TRBD1. Per the germline V gene, CDR1 is LNHDA and CDR2 is SQIVND (reference sequence). The CDR3 runs 13 residues. Unmatched junction bases numbered 4, after V lost 5 bases and J lost 6 bases.